The sequence of this T cell receptor beta chain was determined in a study of CD8 T cells in Susac syndrome. Reverse transcription of 0.5 to 1 ug RNA was performed with random hexamers. An immunoSEQ multiplex PCR generated amplified TCR beta CDR3 products spanning 54 Vbeta and 13 Jbeta. One entry per CDR3 protein, called by TCRdb with MiXCR from the immunoSEQ multiplex PCR reads. The repertoire includes about 120,000 distinct CDR3 sequences, 85% to 95% of them detected once, and about 0.11% sits in the top ten. From blood CD8+ and CD4+ T cells, TCR beta sequences were generated. TEMRA cells were FACS-enriched and CD8+ and CD4+ T cells negatively isolated. V lost 3 bases and J 4 bases, leaving 14 bases between the germline ends. Germline loops: CDR1 SGHRS, CDR2 YFSETQ. CDR3 size: 15 residues.

The rearrangement uses TRBV5-1 and TRBJ1-5; tentatively, D is TRBD1 (5 bases). The sequence was collected from a human donor in good health. Sequencing input: CD8+ T cells from PBMCs. The CDR3 sequence: CASSWEWGENQPQHF. The DNA for the CDR3 is TGCGCCAGCAGCTGGGAATGGGGGGAGAATCAGCCCCAGCATTTT.